Below, one T cell receptor (beta chain) is given with its context. The antigen remains unidentified. The whole isolated RNA underwent reverse transcription, so sequencing captured expressed TCRB transcripts. Measured with immunoSEQ multiplex PCR; TCRdb has only the in-frame clones, and not every one. The sample has around 130,000 clones; roughly 10% are singletons. The entry originates in a study of beta chain features in type 1 diabetes. V lost 6 bases, J lost 6 bases, and 16 bases lay in between. This CDR3 has 14 amino acids. Germline V CDR1 and CDR2: SGHAT, FQNNGV. Overall study results and limits: In all four CD4+ subsets, TCRB CDR3 length was significantly, moderately reduced in type 1 diabetes.

The clonotype comes from a man aged 25 to 45 with type 1 diabetes. V gene TRBV11-2 combines with J gene TRBJ2-3, with D possibly being TRBD2 (7 bases). What was sequenced was central memory CD4+ T cells from blood. CDR3 sequence (DNA): TGTGCCAGCAGGCGTGCTGGGGGGGCGGATACGCAGTATTTT. The encoded protein is CASRRAGGADTQYF.